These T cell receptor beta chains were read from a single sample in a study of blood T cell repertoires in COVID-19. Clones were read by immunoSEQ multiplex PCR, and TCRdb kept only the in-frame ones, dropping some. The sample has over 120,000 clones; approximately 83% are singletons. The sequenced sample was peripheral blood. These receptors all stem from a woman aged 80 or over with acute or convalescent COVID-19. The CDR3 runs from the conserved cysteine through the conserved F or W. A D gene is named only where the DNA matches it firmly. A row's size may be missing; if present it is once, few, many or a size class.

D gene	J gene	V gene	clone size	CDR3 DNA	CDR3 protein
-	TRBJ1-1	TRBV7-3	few	TGTGCCAGCAGCAGGGGACACCCGAACACTGAAGCTTTCTTT	CASSRGHPNTEAFF
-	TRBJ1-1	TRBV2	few	TGTGCCACCAAGGGAAAGCGGGAACTCATGAACACTGAAGCTTTCTTT	CATKGKRELMNTEAFF
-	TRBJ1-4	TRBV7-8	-	TGTGCCAGCAGCTCCTACCCGGCGGAAGAAAAACTGTTTTTT	CASSSYPAEEKLFF
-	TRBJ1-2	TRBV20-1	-	TGCAGTGTACGGGGGAACTATGGCTACACCTTC	CSVRGNYGYTF
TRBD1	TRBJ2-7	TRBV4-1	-	TGCGCCAGCAGCCAGCGAACAGGGGACCACGAGCAGTACTTC	CASSQRTGDHEQYF
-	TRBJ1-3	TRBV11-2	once	TGTGCCAGCAGCTTAGGAGGGAACACCATATATTTT	CASSLGGNTIYF
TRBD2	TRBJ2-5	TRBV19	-	TGTGCCAGTAGCCTACGACCAGCGGGGTGGGCCGGGGAGACCCAGTACTTC	CASSLRPAGWAGETQYF
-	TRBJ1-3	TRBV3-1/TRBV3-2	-	TGTGCCAGCAGCCAAGGGTTCCAAGCCGGAAACACCATATATTTT	CASSQGFQAGNTIYF
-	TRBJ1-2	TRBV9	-	TGTGCCAGCAGCACGTGGACAGCCGTTAACTATGGCTACACCTTC	CASSTWTAVNYGYTF
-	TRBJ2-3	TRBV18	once	TGTGCCAGCTCACCACCGGGGGCTGGAGATACGCAGTATTTT	CASSPPGAGDTQYF
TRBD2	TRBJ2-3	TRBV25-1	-	TGTGCCAGCAGTGTGGGACTAGAGACAGATACGCAGTATTTT	CASSVGLETDTQYF
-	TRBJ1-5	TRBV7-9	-	TGTGCCAGCAGCTCACCTGGACAGTCGAATAGCAATCAGCCCCAGCATTTT	CASSSPGQSNSNQPQHF
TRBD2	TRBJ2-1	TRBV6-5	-	TGTGCCAGCAGTTCGGGACTAGCGGGGGGGAATGAGCAGTTCTTC	CASSSGLAGGNEQFF
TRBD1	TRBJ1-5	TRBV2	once	TGTGCCAGCAGTTGGGAAGGGGGCGATCAGCCCCAGCATTTT	CASSWEGGDQPQHF
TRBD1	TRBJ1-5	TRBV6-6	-	TGTGCCAGCACGAGTTATAAGGACAGGCTCAATCAGCCCCAGCATTTT	CASTSYKDRLNQPQHF
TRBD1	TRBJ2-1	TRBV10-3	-	TGTGCCATCTCGGGCCGGACAGGGTACGTTGAGCAGTTCTTC	CAISGRTGYVEQFF
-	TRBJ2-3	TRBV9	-	TGTGCCAGCAGCGACTACACAGATACGCAGTATTTT	CASSDYTDTQYF
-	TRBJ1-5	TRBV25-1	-	TGTGCCAGCAGTGACTGGCAAGGGGAAGGGCAGCCCCAGCATTTT	CASSDWQGEGQPQHF
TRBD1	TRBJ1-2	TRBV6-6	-	TGTGCCAGCAGTTCGACAGGGATCTATGGCTACACCTTC	CASSSTGIYGYTF
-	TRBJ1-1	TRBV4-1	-	TGCGCCAGCAGCTACCTCGGTTGGTCTGAAGCTTTCTTT	CASSYLGWSEAFF
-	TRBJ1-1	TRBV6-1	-	TGTGCCAGCAGTGACATCCGACAGATTAACACTGAAGCTTTCTTT	CASSDIRQINTEAFF
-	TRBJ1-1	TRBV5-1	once	TGCGCCAGCAGCTCTTCTTGGGGGCCGAACACTGAAGCTTTCTTT	CASSSSWGPNTEAFF
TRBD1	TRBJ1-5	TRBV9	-	TGTGCCAGCAGCACGACCGGGACAGGGGATCAGCCCCAGCATTTT	CASSTTGTGDQPQHF
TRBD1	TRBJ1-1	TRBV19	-	TGTGCCAGTAGTACCGGTGGACAGGCACCCGTGGCTTTCTTT	CASSTGGQAPVAFF